The 20 T cell receptor beta chains listed next were all sequenced from one sample in a study of T cell changes during pregnancy in multiple sclerosis. Using immunoSEQ multiplex PCR, the repertoire was profiled, and TCRdb retains in-frame clones only, with some absent. The profile shows more than 35,000 clones, about 91% of them singletons. The source material was CD8+ T cells from peripheral blood mononuclear cells, sampled after pregnancy. The receptors here all came from a female donor with multiple sclerosis, enrolled in a pregnancy study.

The chain has TRBV2 and TRBJ1-3; TRBD1 agrees at 8 bases. The CDR3 has 20 amino acids. Germline assignment: CDR1 SNHLY and CDR2 FYNNEI. J lost 2 bases, V lost 6 bases, and 21 bases had no gene match. In DNA, the CDR3 is TGTGCCAGCAGGAGAGAGTCCGGGACAGGTTCTTCCCCAGCTGGAAACACCATATATTTT. Protein sequence: CASRRESGTGSSPAGNTIYF.

The V call is TRBV7-9, the J call TRBJ1-2; unclear D gene. CDR1 and CDR2 (germline): SEHNR, FQNEAQ (reference sequence). The CDR3 is made up of 15 amino acids. V lost 2 bases and J 6 bases, leaving 16 bases between the germline ends. CDR3 coding DNA: TGTGCCAGCAGCTTACATAAACACCGCCAGGATGGCTACACCTTC. Protein: CASSLHKHRQDGYTF.

V is TRBV18 and J is TRBJ2-7; 10 bases agree with TRBD2. CDR1 is KGHSH and CDR2 is LQKENI in the germline V gene. V shed 2 bases and J 2 bases; nucleotides not matched to a gene: 6. This CDR3 is 16 amino acids long. CDR3 sequence reads: CASSPYLGLATYEQYF. In nucleotides, the CDR3 is TGTGCCAGCTCACCATACTTGGGACTAGCGACCTACGAGCAGTACTTC.

This clone has only one observation. The CDR3 DNA reads TGTGCCAGCAGCCTGGCCCCGACTAGCGGAGGCCACGAGCAGTACTTC. This gives the protein CASSLAPTSGGHEQYF. The rearrangement joins TRBV5-4 to TRBJ2-7; the match to TRBD2 covers 9 bases. Germline lookup yields CDR1 SGHNT and CDR2 YYREEE (reference sequence). The length of the CDR3 is 16 residues. V was clipped by 4 bases and J by 5 bases; unmatched bases: 13. Drawing the rest from reference TRBV5-4 and TRBJ2-7, the complete variable domain is ETGVTQSPTHLIKTRGQQVTLRCSSQSGHNTVSWYQQALGQGPQFIFQYYREEENGRGNFPPRFSGLQFPNYSSELNVNALELDDSALYLCASSLAPTSGGHEQYFGPGTRLTVT.

The chain joins TRBV4-1 to TRBJ2-7; TRBD1 aligns across 7 bases. CDR3 length: 14 residues. Germline-derived CDR1 and CDR2 are MGHRA and YSYEKL. With 3 bases clipped from V and 1 base from J, the junction kept 3 bases outside the gene matches. The CDR3 DNA follows: TGCGCCAGCAGCCACGAACAGGGGTCCTACGAGCAGTACTTC. Translating it yields CASSHEQGSYEQYF.

This chain connects TRBV23-1 to TRBJ1-1; 9 bases are shared with TRBD1. TRBV23-1 is sorted into the ORF group, with uncertain function. V lost 2 bases and J lost 1; bases outside the gene matches: 5. This CDR3 contains 16 residues. The CDR3 bases are TGCGCCAGCAGTCAACCCGGGACAGGGTCGAACACTGAAGCTTTCTTT. Protein sequence: CASSQPGTGSNTEAFF.

This clone was counted a single time. The J gene is TRBJ2-3, the V gene TRBV9, with a weak D call TRBD2 (7 bases). Trimming pared 0 bases from V and 2 bases from J, leaving 10 bases between. The CDR3 has 15 amino acids. The V gene's germline CDR1 is SGDLS and CDR2 YYNGEE. The CDR3: CASSVDGGATDTQYF. The CDR3 DNA reads as TGTGCCAGCAGCGTAGATGGGGGGGCCACAGATACGCAGTATTTT.

This clone was found once. The V call is TRBV27, the J call TRBJ2-5, with 11 bases matching TRBD2. Germline trimming cut 7 bases from V and 0 bases from J; bases unmatched to any gene: 7. This CDR3 has 16 amino acids. Germline V lookup: CDR1 MNHEY, CDR2 SMNVEV (reference sequence). Written as DNA, the CDR3 is TGTGCCAGCACCTCTAGCGGGGGGTCGTACCAAGAGACCCAGTACTTC. This translates into CASTSSGGSYQETQYF.

This clone was seen a single time. The chain joins TRBV14 to TRBJ2-3; no clear D gene. V was cut by 1 base and J by 5 bases, with 19 bases left in between. Germline V lookup: CDR1 SGHDN, CDR2 FVKESK. The CDR3 contains 17 residues. The CDR3 nucleotides read TGTGCCAGCAGCCAAGGGCTCATAGCTTGGCGTGAAGATACGCAGTATTTT. Protein sequence: CASSQGLIAWREDTQYF.

The chain joins TRBV9 to TRBJ2-1; 10 nucleotides agree with TRBD2. With 0 bases clipped from V and 0 bases from J, the junction kept 9 bases outside the gene matches. This CDR3 spans 19 amino acids. Germline loops: CDR1 SGDLS, CDR2 YYNGEE. CDR3 DNA sequence: TGTGCCAGCAGCGTAGAGGCCTCGGCTAGCGGGGGCTCCTACAATGAGCAGTTCTTC. Translated: CASSVEASASGGSYNEQFF.

This clone was recorded only once. V and J are TRBV5-1 and TRBJ2-1; 9 positions agree with TRBD2. This CDR3 has 16 amino acids. Germline lookup yields CDR1 SGHRS and CDR2 YFSETQ. V was pared by 2 bases and J by 8 bases, with 11 bases of the junction left unmatched. CDR3 in DNA: TGCGCCAGCAGCTTCCCCGGTAGCGGGAGTGGATATGAGCAGTTCTTC. It encodes CASSFPGSGSGYEQFF.

The V gene is TRBV9, the J gene TRBJ2-1, with 9 bases that match TRBD2. J was trimmed by 3 bases and V by 1 base; bases with no gene match: 2. CDR3 length: 15 amino acids. Per the germline V gene, CDR1 is SGDLS and CDR2 is YYNGEE. The CDR3 DNA follows: TGTGCCAGCAGCGTATTAGCGGGAGACTACAATGAGCAGTTCTTC. It specifies CASSVLAGDYNEQFF. Full variable domain (remainder filled in from reference TRBV9 and TRBJ2-1): DSGVTQTPKHLITATGQRVTLRCSPRSGDLSVYWYQQSLDQGLQFLIQYYNGEERAKGNILERFSAQQFPDLHSELNLSSLELGDSALYFCASSVLAGDYNEQFFGPGTRLTVL.

The genes are TRBV30 and TRBJ2-7; D perhaps matches TRBD2 (6 bases). Trimming removed 2 bases from V and 7 bases from J, with 12 bases in between. Germline-derived CDR1 and CDR2 are GTSNPN and SVGIG (reference sequence). The CDR3 is 12 amino acids. The CDR3 coding sequence is TGTGCCTGGAGTCCAACCCGGGGGGAGCAGTACTTC. Translation gives CAWSPTRGEQYF.

CDR3 amino acids: CASSESGGNYNEQFF. CDR3 coding DNA: TGTGCCAGCAGCGAATCCGGGGGGAACTACAATGAGCAGTTCTTC. The chain combines TRBV9 with TRBJ2-1; 7 nucleotides match TRBD2. V gave up 3 bases and J gave up 3 bases; unmatched junction bases: 6. This CDR3 spans 15 amino acids. The germline CDR1 and CDR2 sequences are SGDLS and YYNGEE.

The chain recombines TRBV30 with TRBJ2-5; D uncertain. V was shortened by 2 bases and J by 2 bases, with 6 bases between the two germline ends. CDR3 length: 12 amino acids. From germline, CDR1 is GTSNPN and CDR2 SVGIG (reference sequence). The CDR3 DNA follows: TGTGCCTGGAGTCTCCAGCAAGAGACCCAGTACTTC. It yields the protein CAWSLQQETQYF.

The genes are TRBV9 and TRBJ2-3, with 9 bases fitting TRBD1. The CDR3 runs to 15 residues. Germline-derived CDR1 and CDR2 are SGDLS and YYNGEE. The trim removed 4 bases at V and 4 bases at J, leaving 7 bases unmatched. This CDR3 is CASSRTGQGPDTQYF. The CDR3 nucleotides are TGTGCCAGCAGCCGAACGGGACAGGGTCCAGATACGCAGTATTTT.

The genes are TRBV7-8 and TRBJ2-2; 8 bases line up with TRBD2. Germline-derived CDR1 and CDR2 are SGHVS and FQNEAQ. The V gene end was trimmed by 4 bases and the J gene end by 6 bases; junction bases not matched to a gene: 1. CDR3 length equals 13 residues. In DNA, the CDR3 is TGTGCCAGCAGCTCTAGCGGGCCCGGGGAGCTGTTTTTT. It is translated as CASSSSGPGELFF.

The chain links TRBV5-5 to TRBJ2-7; TRBD1 aligns across 9 bases. Unmatched junction bases numbered 7, after V lost 3 bases and J lost 3 bases. Germline CDR1 and CDR2: SGHKS and YYEKEE (reference sequence). The CDR3 spans 15 residues. The CDR3 DNA is TGTGCCAGCAGCTGGGGGGGGACAGGGAGCTACGAGCAGTACTTC. This gives the protein CASSWGGTGSYEQYF.

The rearrangement links TRBV4-2 to TRBJ1-2; D is unresolved. V dropped 3 bases and J dropped 4 bases, with 15 bases sitting between them. Germline loops: CDR1 LGHNA, CDR2 YNFKEQ. The length of the CDR3 is 15 residues. CDR3 in DNA: TGTGCCAGCAGCCATTTAGCGGTGAACAGCTATGGCTACACCTTC. It codes for CASSHLAVNSYGYTF.

This chain joins TRBV9 and TRBJ2-2; possibly TRBD1 for D (6 bases). The CDR3 contains 16 residues. From germline, CDR1 is SGDLS and CDR2 YYNGEE. V was clipped by 0 bases and J by 4 bases, with 13 bases between them. The CDR3 DNA is TGTGCCAGCAGCGTAGGTGACGAGGGGGTCACCGGGGAGCTGTTTTTT. It specifies CASSVGDEGVTGELFF.